This T cell receptor beta chain was recorded in a study of T cell responses to AZD1222 COVID-19 vaccine. CDR3 length: 15 residues. V gave up 3 bases and J gave up 1 base, with 11 bases separating them. Germline CDR1 and CDR2: SGHRS and YFSETQ. Using immunoSEQ multiplex PCR, the repertoire was profiled, and TCRdb retains in-frame clones only, with some absent. The sample carries 95,000 to 100,000 clones, around nine tenths recorded once. This sample comprised peripheral blood, obtained 28 days after the second AZD1222 dose. The chain recombines TRBV5-1 with TRBJ1-3; D ambiguous. The receptor's source is an adult who received the AZD1222 COVID-19 vaccine. In DNA, the CDR3 is TGCGCCAGCAGCTGGGCCGGGATTTCTGGAAACACCATATATTTT. This translates into CASSWAGISGNTIYF.